Shown below are 14 T cell receptor beta chains from a single sample sequenced in a study of T cell repertoires in cytomegalovirus infection. Their cognate antigens are unknown. TCRdb itself ran the reads through MiXCR, one entry per CDR3 protein. Among 600,000 to 700,000 distinct CDR3 sequences listed, 30% to 40% were seen once. Source: cultured PBMCs, taken from culture after CMV antigen stimulation. These receptors came from a human donor in good health (CMV status not recorded). Some clones in this sample may be carry-over from other donors' samples.

On this clonotype itself: The junction departs from germline at one end; a sequencing error may be responsible. The chain has TRBV7-8 and TRBJ1-6; a weak D match, TRBD1 (6 bases). Germline CDR1 and CDR2: SGHVS and FQNEAQ. This CDR3 is 17 amino acids long. In nucleotides, the CDR3 is TGTGCCAGCAGCTCCAACAGGGTTTCGCCCTATATTTCACCCCTCCACTTT. Residues: CASSSNRVSPYISPLHF. Drawing the rest from reference TRBV7-8 and TRBJ1-6, the complete variable domain is GAGVSQSPRYKVAKRGQDVALRCDPISGHVSLFWYQQALGQGPEFLTYFQNEAQLDKSGLPSDRFFAERPEGSVSTLKIQRTQQEDSAVYLCASSSNRVSPYISPLHFGNGTRLTVT.

This clonotype turned up a few times. V gene TRBV11-2 combines with J gene TRBJ1-2, with 7 bases aligning to TRBD1. The germline V gene encodes CDR1 SGHAT and CDR2 FQNNGV. CDR3 length: 14 residues. V shed 7 bases, J shed 6 bases, and the junction held 11 bases outside the gene matches. DNA of the CDR3: TGTGCCAGCAACCTAAGACAGGGTTTGGATGGCTACACCTTC. Translation: CASNLRQGLDGYTF.

V and J are TRBV10-3 and TRBJ2-3; the D is unclear. Per the germline V gene, CDR1 is ENHRY and CDR2 is SYGVKD. V was shortened by 0 bases and J by 1 base, with 11 bases between the two germline ends. The CDR3 covers 16 residues. CDR3 nucleotides: TGTGCCATCAGTGAGTCCTCCACCAGAGGCACAGATACGCAGTATTTT. It specifies CAISESSTRGTDTQYF.

The J gene is TRBJ2-5, the V gene TRBV7-9; D is possibly TRBD2 (5 bases). The CDR3 sequence is 13 residues long. V was shortened by 7 bases and J by 5 bases, with 14 bases between the two germline ends. CDR1 and CDR2 (germline): SEHNR, FQNEAQ (reference sequence). This CDR3 is CASTEGSTETQYF. The CDR3 nucleotides are TGTGCCAGCACCGAGGGCAGCACGGAGACCCAGTACTTC. Together with reference TRBV7-9 and TRBJ2-5, the CDR3 gives the full variable domain: DTGVSQNPRHKITKRGQNVTFRCDPISEHNRLYWYRQTLGQGPEFLTYFQNEAQLEKSRLLSDRFSAERPKGSFSTLEIQRTEQGDSAMYLCASTEGSTETQYFGPGTRLLVL.

This chain links TRBV4-1 with TRBJ1-4; D gene unclear. There are 14 residues in the CDR3. CDR1 and CDR2 (germline): MGHRA, YSYEKL. Trimming took off 3 bases at V and 3 bases at J, with 8 bases between the two ends. This CDR3 is CASSQGGANEKLFF. The CDR3 DNA reads as TGCGCCAGCAGCCAGGGAGGAGCTAATGAAAAACTGTTTTTT.

The rearrangement links TRBV20-1 to TRBJ2-5, with D uncertain. The germline CDR1 and CDR2 sequences are DFQATT and SNEGSKA (reference sequence). The CDR3 covers 13 residues. The V end was cut by 2 bases, the J end by 2 bases, with 9 bases between. CDR3: CSARSFSQETQYF. As DNA, the CDR3 is TGCAGTGCTAGAAGTTTTTCGCAAGAGACCCAGTACTTC.

The rearrangement joins TRBV5-4 to TRBJ2-3; D gene ambiguous. The CDR3 has 15 amino acids. V lost 0 bases, J lost 4 bases, and 12 bases lay in between. Germline-derived CDR1 and CDR2 are SGHNT and YYREEE (reference sequence). CDR3 loop: CASSLVGFSADTQYF. CDR3 coding DNA: TGTGCCAGCAGCTTGGTCGGGTTCAGTGCAGATACGCAGTATTTT.

The J gene is TRBJ2-5, the V gene TRBV27; D may be TRBD2 (7 bases). This CDR3 is 15 amino acids long. Germline V lookup: CDR1 MNHEY, CDR2 SMNVEV (reference sequence). V lost 9 bases, J lost 4 bases, and 21 bases lay in between. The CDR3 nucleotides read TGTGCCAGGGGGGGGCTGAACAGGGTTGGAGAGACCCAGTACTTC. It yields the protein CARGGLNRVGETQYF.

The chain recombines TRBV4-3 with TRBJ2-7, with a possible D match to TRBD1 (6 bases). With 1 base removed from V and 4 bases from J, the gap between germline ends came to 8 bases. In germline, CDR1 is LGHNA, CDR2 YSLEER. The CDR3 runs to 13 residues. The CDR3 spells CASSQAQGYEQYF. The CDR3 region has the DNA TGCGCCAGCAGCCAAGCACAGGGATACGAGCAGTACTTC.

The V gene is TRBV20-1, the J gene TRBJ1-1; no definite D call. The germline V gene encodes CDR1 DFQATT and CDR2 SNEGSKA (reference sequence). The CDR3 has 11 amino acids. The germline V and J ends were trimmed by 6 bases and 4 bases, with 9 bases remaining between them. CDR3 in amino acids: CSAVPGTEAFF. CDR3 in DNA: TGCAGTGCAGTCCCCGGCACTGAAGCTTTCTTT.

The chain couples TRBV3-1 to TRBJ1-4; 8 bases are shared with TRBD1. The CDR3 covers 16 residues. J was trimmed by 1 base and V by 1 base; bases with no gene match: 2. The germline gives CDR1 LGHDT, CDR2 YNNKEL (reference sequence). DNA of the CDR3: TGTGCCAGCAGCCAAGCGGACAGGGTAACTAATGAAAAACTGTTTTTT. It specifies CASSQADRVTNEKLFF.

This clonotype was picked up a small number of times. The chain uses TRBV27 and TRBJ2-1, with D perhaps given as TRBD1 or TRBD2 (6 bases each). There are 19 residues in the CDR3. CDR1 is MNHEY, CDR2 SMNVEV, per germline (reference sequence). V dropped 0 bases and J dropped 0 bases, with 18 bases sitting between them. CDR3 region: CASSLSVGGPPSSYNEQFF. CDR3 bases: TGTGCCAGCAGTTTATCGGTTGGGGGGCCCCCGAGCTCCTACAATGAGCAGTTCTTC.

The chain recombines TRBV20-1 with TRBJ2-1; 8 nucleotides line up with TRBD2. The V gene's germline CDR1 is DFQATT and CDR2 SNEGSKA (reference sequence). V lost 0 bases, J lost 6 bases, and 4 bases stayed unmatched. This CDR3 contains 14 residues. CDR3 residues: CSARDSGGLNEQFF. The CDR3 DNA reads as TGCAGTGCTAGAGATTCGGGGGGGCTCAATGAGCAGTTCTTC.

The V and J genes are TRBV12-3 or TRBV12-4 and TRBJ2-6; 9 positions match TRBD1. V was pared by 5 bases and J by 0 bases, with 8 bases of the junction left unmatched. The CDR3 loop spans 18 amino acids. CDR3 nucleotides: TGTGCCAGCAGTCCCCGGGGACAGGGAAACTCTGGGGCCAACGTCCTGACTTTC. Protein sequence: CASSPRGQGNSGANVLTF.